One sample yielded the 11 T cell receptor beta chains listed below, sequenced in a study of T cells after yellow fever vaccination. TCRdb re-derived calls from the 5' RACE reads in MiXCR, one entry per CDR3 protein. Counted here are around 150,000 distinct CDR3 sequences, 5.5% to 7.5% occurring once; the ten biggest clones make up approximately 2.5%. The sample consisted of CD4+ T cells sorted from PBMCs, taken 5 days after the first yellow fever vaccination. The receptor source for this set is a man aged 18 to 30 who received the YFV17D yellow fever vaccine.

This chain connects TRBV7-2 to TRBJ2-5; no reliable D call. The CDR3 consists of 13 residues. V lost 6 bases and J lost 5, with 13 bases in between. The germline gives CDR1 SGHTA, CDR2 FQGNSA. The DNA for the CDR3 is TGTGCCAGCAGTCGGACGCTATTGGAGACCCAGTACTTC. Amino acids: CASSRTLLETQYF.

This clonotype was observed at least ten times. The CDR3 bases are TGCAGTGCAGCGGGGGACCAAGAGACCCAGTACTTC. Protein product: CSAAGDQETQYF. The chain links TRBV20-1 to TRBJ2-5, with TRBD2 matching 8 bases. Germline V CDR1 and CDR2: DFQATT, SNEGSKA (reference sequence). V was pared by 6 bases and J by 0 bases, with 0 bases of the junction left unmatched. This CDR3 is 12 amino acids long.

This clonotype was observed many times. V usage is TRBV5-1 and J usage is TRBJ1-2, with D maybe TRBD1 (5 bases). V lost 4 bases to trimming and J lost 7 bases, with 11 bases between them. The CDR3 is made up of 12 amino acids. CDR1 and CDR2 from the germline V gene are SGHRS and YFSETQ. The CDR3 loop reads CASSGSRGGYTF. As DNA, the CDR3 is TGCGCCAGCAGCGGATCGAGGGGTGGCTACACCTTC.

This sequence joins TRBV4-2 and TRBJ2-3, with 11 bases matching TRBD2. CDR3 length: 16 residues. CDR1 and CDR2 (germline): LGHNA, YNFKEQ. Trimming cost V 5 bases and J 5 bases; bases outside gene matches: 9. Here the CDR3 reads CASSLGSGGAGDTQYF. As DNA, the CDR3 is TGTGCCAGCAGCTTAGGTAGCGGGGGGGCTGGAGATACGCAGTATTTT.

A few counts support this clonotype. This rearrangement joins TRBV6-2 or TRBV6-3 to TRBJ2-7; weak D call: TRBD1 (5 bases). Trimming took off 0 bases at V and 6 bases at J, with 27 bases between the two ends. The length of the CDR3 is 19 residues. Germline V gene lookup returns CDR1 MNHEY and CDR2 SVGEGT. The CDR3 loop reads CASSYSSRKGQGYILEQYV. For the CDR3, the DNA is TGTGCCAGCAGTTACTCAAGTCGGAAGGGGCAGGGATATATTCTCGAGCAGTACGTC.

The V call is TRBV20-1, the J call TRBJ2-1, with D perhaps TRBD2 (5 bases). The V end lost 6 bases, the J end lost 2 bases, and 11 bases lay between the germline ends. The CDR3 consists of 13 residues. CDR1 is DFQATT, CDR2 SNEGSKA, per germline (reference sequence). The CDR3 DNA reads as TGCAGTGCCCGGACTGACCCCTACAATGAGCAGTTCTTC. It codes for CSARTDPYNEQFF.

This clonotype came up once. The CDR3 is CASSLGTVQETQYF. The DNA of the CDR3 is TGTGCCAGCAGCTTGGGGACAGTCCAAGAGACCCAGTACTTC. V is TRBV5-4 and J is TRBJ2-5, with TRBD1 as a possible D gene (6 bases). This CDR3 region has 14 residues. V gave up 0 bases and J gave up 1 base, with 7 bases separating them. Germline lookup yields CDR1 SGHNT and CDR2 YYREEE (reference sequence).

This clonotype came up a few times. The CDR3 region is CASSQTARDSRYGYTF. In DNA, the CDR3 is TGTGCCAGCAGTCAAACAGCCCGGGACTCCCGCTATGGCTACACCTTC. The genes are TRBV6-1 and TRBJ1-2; D possibly corresponds to TRBD1 (5 bases). The germline CDR1 and CDR2 sequences are MNHNS and SASEGT. V dropped 5 bases and J dropped 4 bases, with 20 bases sitting between them. The CDR3 runs to 16 residues.

In this sample, this clonotype turned up many times. V is TRBV12-3 or TRBV12-4 and J is TRBJ2-3; TRBD2 might be the D (6 bases). This CDR3 has 14 amino acids. V dropped 6 bases and J dropped 4 bases, with 14 bases sitting between them. The CDR3 spells CASSTSSGADTQYF. As DNA, the CDR3 is TGTGCCAGCAGCACTAGCAGTGGGGCAGATACGCAGTATTTT.

This clonotype was seen ten or more times. This chain links TRBV10-3 with TRBJ2-3; 8 positions agree with TRBD2. The CDR3 runs 13 residues. The ends lost 8 bases at V and 1 base at J; junction bases unmatched: 2. In germline, CDR1 is ENHRY, CDR2 SYGVKD. CDR3 in amino acids: CAIEAGGTDTQYF. Here the CDR3 DNA reads TGTGCCATCGAAGCGGGGGGCACAGATACGCAGTATTTT.

V gene TRBV29-1 combines with J gene TRBJ2-1; D is possibly TRBD1 (7 bases). The CDR3 contains 15 residues. Looked up from germline, CDR1 is SQVTM and CDR2 is ANQGSEA. The V end lost 0 bases, the J end lost 7 bases, and 16 bases lay between the germline ends. CDR3 sequence reads: CSVEDRSRGVNEQFF. The CDR3 nucleotides read TGCAGCGTTGAAGATCGGAGCAGGGGGGTAAATGAGCAGTTCTTC.